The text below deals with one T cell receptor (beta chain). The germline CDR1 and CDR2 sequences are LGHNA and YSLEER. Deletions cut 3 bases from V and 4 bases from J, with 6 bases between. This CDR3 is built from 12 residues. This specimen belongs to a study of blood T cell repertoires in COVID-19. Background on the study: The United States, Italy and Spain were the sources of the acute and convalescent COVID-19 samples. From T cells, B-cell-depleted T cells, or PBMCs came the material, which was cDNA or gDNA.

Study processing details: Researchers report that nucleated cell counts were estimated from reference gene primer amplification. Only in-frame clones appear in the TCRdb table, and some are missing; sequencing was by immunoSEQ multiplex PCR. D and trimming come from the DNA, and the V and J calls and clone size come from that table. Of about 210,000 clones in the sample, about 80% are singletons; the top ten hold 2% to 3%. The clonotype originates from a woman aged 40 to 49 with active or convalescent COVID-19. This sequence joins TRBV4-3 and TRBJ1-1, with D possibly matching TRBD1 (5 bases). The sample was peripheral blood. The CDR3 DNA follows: TGCGCCAGCAGCCACGGGGGCACTGAAGCTTTCTTT. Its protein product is CASSHGGTEAFF.